This T cell receptor beta chain is from a study of cytotoxic CD8 clonotypes in ibrutinib-treated CLL. The study's findings and limits: Clonality showed a rise at ibrutinib response that reversed toward baseline at progression.

The protocol was immunoSEQ multiplex PCR, while the TCRdb copy is restricted to in-frame clones and leaves out a portion. The repertoire has around 200,000 clones, more than 70% of them found once; the top ten carry approximately 10%. The germline V gene has CDR1 SGHRS and CDR2 YFSETQ. The CDR3 spans 16 residues. Germline trimming cut 0 bases from V and 5 bases from J; bases unmatched to any gene: 10. On this clone itself: Its antigen is not identified.

The J gene is TRBJ1-2, the V gene TRBV5-1; TRBD1 matches 7 bases. The sequence came from a human donor with chronic lymphocytic leukemia. The specimen was PBMCs, collected after 12 months of ibrutinib treatment. CDR3 nucleotides: TGCGCCAGCAGCTTGGGGGACAGCAGGAGGGCGTATGGCTACACCTTC. Translated, it gives CASSLGDSRRAYGYTF.